This passage covers 6 T cell receptor beta chains from one sample sequenced in a study of a mutant IDH1 vaccine in newly diagnosed glioma (dated by TCRdb to the early 2020s). These receptors are not linked to any known antigen. The sample's time point label, in plain terms: week 11, during vaccination. Each vaccine dose was 300 ug of a 20-mer mutant IDH1 peptide in Montanide, given subcutaneously with topical imiquimod. Library generation was performed with the immunoSEQ multiplex PCR assay. What TCRdb holds here is the immuneACCESS table cut down to in-frame rearrangements. Part of the clones is not present; checked against another copy, under half of the missing clones reflect an unresolved V gene, and the others are unexplained. In all, the sample holds 100,000 to 120,000 clones, and roughly 90% of those were seen once. The ten largest clones take up 0.55% to 0.7% of the sample. The source was PBMCs, collected from a glioma patient whose treatment included an IDH1 peptide vaccine. Receptors originate from a woman aged 45-65 years with glioma.

V is TRBV5-1 and J is TRBJ1-2; 8 bases agree with TRBD1. The J segment lost 3 bases and the V segment lost 3 bases, leaving 4 bases of the junction unmatched. CDR3 length: 14 amino acids. From germline, CDR1 is SGHRS and CDR2 YFSETQ. The CDR3 loop is CASSSQGDHYGYTF. In DNA, the CDR3 is TGCGCCAGCAGCTCACAGGGGGATCACTATGGCTACACCTTC.

The gene calls are TRBV11-2 and TRBJ1-1; perhaps TRBD1 as D (5 bases). V was clipped by 4 bases and J by 1 base, with 13 bases between them. Germline V gene sequence: CDR1 SGHAT, CDR2 FQNNGV. The CDR3 loop spans 15 amino acids. In DNA, the CDR3 is TGTGCCAGCAGCTCAGGGAGGGGATCGAACACTGAAGCTTTCTTT. Amino acid sequence: CASSSGRGSNTEAFF.

The rearrangement links TRBV6-5 to TRBJ2-5; D is possibly TRBD1 or TRBD2 (5 bases each). Trimming cost V 0 bases and J 5 bases, with 10 bases left between them. CDR3 length equals 14 residues. Germline-derived CDR1 and CDR2 are MNHEY and SVGAGI. CDR3 residues: CASSYSRGAETQYF. CDR3 DNA sequence: TGTGCCAGCAGTTACTCGAGGGGAGCGGAGACCCAGTACTTC.

This sequence joins TRBV19 and TRBJ1-5; D remains ambiguous. Germline assignment: CDR1 LNHDA and CDR2 SQIVND (reference sequence). V lost 7 bases and J 9 bases, leaving 22 bases between the germline ends. The CDR3 contains 15 residues. CDR3 bases: TGTGCCAGTACTCCCGGGATCCTTCGAAATGGGCCCCAGCATTTT. Encoded protein: CASTPGILRNGPQHF.

J is TRBJ2-3 and V is TRBV5-1; 9 positions agree with TRBD2. Germline V CDR1 and CDR2: SGHRS, YFSETQ. The CDR3 has 16 amino acids. V lost 5 bases to trimming and J lost 3 bases; unmatched junction nucleotides: 10. DNA of the CDR3: TGCGCCAGCAGGCCCGAAGGGCTAGCGGGAACAGATACGCAGTATTTT. Translation gives CASRPEGLAGTDTQYF.

This clone was recorded only once. This rearrangement joins TRBV5-4 to TRBJ1-3, with 9 nucleotides matching TRBD1. The V and J ends lost 4 bases and 2 bases, in that order; junction bases with no gene match: 16. This CDR3 is 19 amino acids long. Germline V gives CDR1 SGHNT, CDR2 YYREEE (reference sequence). CDR3 sequence reads: CASSRPGTGPSSTGNTIYF. DNA for the CDR3: TGTGCCAGCAGCCGTCCAGGGACAGGGCCTAGTAGCACTGGAAACACCATATATTTT.